These 13 T cell receptor beta chains were sequenced from one sample in a study of T cell changes during pregnancy in multiple sclerosis. Sequenced by immunoSEQ multiplex PCR; TCRdb stores in-frame clones only, minus some. The table includes around 33,000 clones, around 90% detected once. The sample consisted of CD8+ T cells from peripheral blood mononuclear cells, taken in the third trimester of pregnancy. These receptors were taken from a female donor with multiple sclerosis, enrolled in a pregnancy study.

The gene calls are TRBV7-9 and TRBJ2-7, with TRBD2 matching over 10 bases. This CDR3 has 16 amino acids. V lost 4 bases to trimming and J lost 7 bases; unmatched junction nucleotides: 13. Germline lookup yields CDR1 SEHNR and CDR2 FQNEAQ (reference sequence). CDR3 in amino acids: CASSSKELAGFDEQYF. The CDR3 DNA follows: TGTGCCAGCAGCTCAAAGGAACTAGCGGGGTTCGATGAGCAGTACTTC.

The gene calls are TRBV6-5 and TRBJ2-2; tentative D call: TRBD2 (6 bases). V was shortened by 9 bases and J by 5 bases, with 7 bases between the two germline ends. CDR3 length: 11 residues. Germline V CDR1 and CDR2: MNHEY, SVGAGI. The CDR3 sequence: CASSGTGELFF. The CDR3 region has the DNA TGTGCCAGTAGCGGTACCGGGGAGCTGTTTTTT.

This chain connects TRBV9 to TRBJ2-1; the match to TRBD2 covers 9 bases. Per the germline V gene, CDR1 is SGDLS and CDR2 is YYNGEE. V shed 0 bases, J shed 4 bases, and the junction held 5 bases outside the gene matches. This CDR3 contains 16 residues. CDR3 nucleotide sequence: TGTGCCAGCAGCGTAGAGGGCGGGGGGGGTTACAATGAGCAGTTCTTC. It specifies CASSVEGGGGYNEQFF.

The rearrangement joins TRBV27 to TRBJ1-1; D ambiguous. CDR1 MNHEY and CDR2 SMNVEV come from the germline V gene (reference sequence). This CDR3 region has 13 residues. Trimming removed 2 bases from V and 0 bases from J, with 4 bases in between. Here the CDR3 reads CASSLTVNTEAFF. The DNA for the CDR3 is TGTGCCAGCAGTTTAACAGTGAACACTGAAGCTTTCTTT.

This clone is termed medium-sized. The chain combines TRBV5-4 with TRBJ2-7; 8 nucleotides align to TRBD1. V lost 1 base, J lost 2 bases, and 8 bases stayed unmatched. CDR1 is SGHNT and CDR2 is YYREEE in the germline V gene (reference sequence). The CDR3 is 16 residues long. The CDR3 reads CASSLYPGQAPYEQYF. CDR3 DNA: TGTGCCAGCAGCTTGTACCCGGGACAGGCCCCCTACGAGCAGTACTTC.

V gene TRBV7-6 combines with J gene TRBJ1-2; perhaps TRBD1 as D (5 bases). V lost 1 base to trimming and J lost 6 bases, with 15 bases between them. Germline V CDR1 and CDR2: SGHVS, FNYEAQ. There are 15 residues in the CDR3. The CDR3 DNA reads as TGTGCCAGCAGCTTAGGGTGGGGCAGTGACAATGGCTACACCTTC. Amino acid sequence: CASSLGWGSDNGYTF.

V and J are TRBV15 and TRBJ2-4; 10 positions agree with TRBD2. The length of the CDR3 is 17 residues. Per the germline V gene, CDR1 is LNHNV and CDR2 is YYDKDF (reference sequence). The V segment lost 5 bases and the J segment 8 bases; nucleotides outside the gene matches: 15. This CDR3 reads CATSGPLAGATEHIQYF. The CDR3 DNA reads as TGTGCCACCAGCGGTCCCCTAGCGGGGGCTACGGAGCACATTCAGTACTTC.

This clone has just a few counts. The chain uses TRBV27 and TRBJ1-1, with D possibly TRBD1 on 5 matching bases. CDR3 length: 14 amino acids. V lost 3 bases to trimming and J lost 1 base, with 9 bases between them. Germline lookup yields CDR1 MNHEY and CDR2 SMNVEV (reference sequence). CDR3 DNA sequence: TGTGCCAGCAGTTTGGGGGGGAGGAACACTGAAGCTTTCTTT. Amino acids: CASSLGGRNTEAFF.

The chain recombines TRBV6-5 with TRBJ2-5; the match to TRBD2 covers 7 bases. Germline lookup yields CDR1 MNHEY and CDR2 SVGAGI. The CDR3 runs 13 residues. The junction had 2 bases not matched to a gene; V was cut back by 5 bases and J by 2 bases. Written as DNA, the CDR3 is TGTGCCAGCAGTCGTAGCGGGCAAGAGACCCAGTACTTC. Translated, it gives CASSRSGQETQYF.

The chain has TRBV7-3 and TRBJ2-3; 11 bases fit TRBD1. The CDR3 covers 16 residues. Germline trimming cut 5 bases from V and 5 bases from J; bases unmatched to any gene: 9. CDR1 SGHTA and CDR2 FQGTGA come from the germline V gene. The CDR3 loop reads CASSSGTGGGGDTQYF. The CDR3 DNA sequence: TGTGCCAGCAGCAGTGGGACAGGGGGTGGAGGAGATACGCAGTATTTT.

The gene calls are TRBV6-4 and TRBJ2-1; 12 bases agree with TRBD2. V gave up 5 bases and J gave up 8 bases; unmatched junction bases: 4. This CDR3 contains 14 residues. Germline V gene sequence: CDR1 MRHNA, CDR2 SNTAGT. The CDR3 DNA reads TGTGCCAGCAGTCTAGCGGGGGGGCGGGATGAGCAGTTCTTC. This gives the protein CASSLAGGRDEQFF.

This chain joins TRBV30 and TRBJ1-3, with D hard to call. This CDR3 is 13 amino acids long. Germline V lookup: CDR1 GTSNPN, CDR2 SVGIG (reference sequence). Trimming took 2 bases from V and 0 from J, leaving 5 bases between them. CDR3 amino acids: CAWSLGSGNTIYF. In nucleotides, the CDR3 is TGTGCCTGGAGTCTCGGCTCTGGAAACACCATATATTTT.

V is TRBV7-6 and J is TRBJ2-3; 7 bases match TRBD1. There are 16 residues in the CDR3. From germline, CDR1 is SGHVS and CDR2 FNYEAQ. With 3 bases clipped from V and 3 bases from J, the junction kept 9 bases outside the gene matches. CDR3 residues: CASSLGDSQMTDTQYF. The CDR3 DNA is TGTGCCAGCAGCTTGGGGGACAGCCAAATGACAGATACGCAGTATTTT.